The 5 T cell receptor beta chains in this list originate from one sample, sequenced in a study of identical twins. In TCRdb, the 5' RACE reads were re-called with MiXCR into one record per CDR3 protein. The table shows around 230,000 distinct CDR3 sequences, with around 9.6% occurring only once. The specimen sequenced was memory (CD45RO+) T cells sorted from blood. These receptor sequences come from a young woman in good health.

V usage is TRBV5-1 and J usage is TRBJ2-5, with TRBD1 matching over 7 bases. Germline V lookup: CDR1 SGHRS, CDR2 YFSETQ. This CDR3 has 16 amino acids. Trimming at V came to 5 bases and at J to 4 bases, leaving 14 bases not matched to a gene. The CDR3 region is CASSFFDRVGGETQYF. CDR3 DNA sequence: TGCGCCAGCAGTTTCTTTGACAGGGTAGGGGGAGAGACCCAGTACTTC.

Points on this clonotype: An end of the junction differs from the germline gene, which may be a read error. This rearrangement joins TRBV30 to TRBJ1-2, with 8 positions matching TRBD1. The CDR3 consists of 16 residues. Germline V CDR1 and CDR2: GTSNPN, SVGIG (reference sequence). CDR3 residues: CPWSLGGTGDIYGYTF. CDR3 sequence (DNA): TGCCCCTGGAGTCTCGGTGGGACAGGAGATATCTATGGCTACACCTTC.

This clonotype was detected many times. The V call is TRBV7-2, the J call TRBJ1-3; 9 bases are shared with TRBD1. Trimming removed 7 bases from V and 0 bases from J; junction bases left unmatched: 4. The CDR3 loop spans 15 amino acids. Per germline, CDR1 SGHTA and CDR2 FQGNSA. Here the CDR3 reads CASTNRGLSGNTIYF. Written as DNA, the CDR3 is TGTGCCAGCACCAACAGGGGGCTCTCTGGAAACACCATATATTTT.

This clonotype was observed a handful of times. V usage is TRBV11-2 and J usage is TRBJ1-1, with a tentative D call TRBD1 (6 bases). CDR3 length equals 11 residues. The germline V gene encodes CDR1 SGHAT and CDR2 FQNNGV. Trimming left V 5 bases short and J 7 bases short, with 8 bases between. The CDR3 loop is CASSATGEAFF. CDR3 DNA sequence: TGTGCCAGCAGCGCGACAGGTGAAGCTTTCTTT. The full variable domain, with the rest looked up from reference TRBV11-2 and TRBJ1-1, is EAGVAQSPRYKIIEKRQSVAFWCNPISGHATLYWYQQILGQGPKLLIQFQNNGVVDDSQLPKDRFSAERLKGVDSTLKIQPAKLEDSAVYLCASSATGEAFFGQGTRLTVV.

This clonotype was counted a few times. The CDR3 protein is CASSSRQEDKDTQYF. CDR3 DNA: TGTGCCAGCAGCTCCCGACAGGAGGATAAGGATACGCAGTATTTT. The chain employs TRBV5-4 and TRBJ2-3; D is possibly TRBD1 (6 bases). The CDR3 contains 15 residues. Looked up from germline, CDR1 is SGHNT and CDR2 is YYREEE (reference sequence). Trimming pared 3 bases from V and 6 bases from J, leaving 17 bases between.